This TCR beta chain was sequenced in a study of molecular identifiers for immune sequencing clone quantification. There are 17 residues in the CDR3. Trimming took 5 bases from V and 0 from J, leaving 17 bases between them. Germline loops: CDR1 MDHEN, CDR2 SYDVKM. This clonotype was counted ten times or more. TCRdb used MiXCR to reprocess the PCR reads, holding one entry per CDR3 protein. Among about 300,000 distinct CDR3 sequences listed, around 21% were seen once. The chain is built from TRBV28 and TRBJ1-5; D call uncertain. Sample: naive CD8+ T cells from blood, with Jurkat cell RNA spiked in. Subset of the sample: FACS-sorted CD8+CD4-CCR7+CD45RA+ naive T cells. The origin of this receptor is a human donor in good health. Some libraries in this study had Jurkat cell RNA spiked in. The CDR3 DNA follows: TGTGCCAGCAGTCCTATAGGTGGGTCAATTAGCAATCAGCCCCAGCATTTT. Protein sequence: CASSPIGGSISNQPQHF.